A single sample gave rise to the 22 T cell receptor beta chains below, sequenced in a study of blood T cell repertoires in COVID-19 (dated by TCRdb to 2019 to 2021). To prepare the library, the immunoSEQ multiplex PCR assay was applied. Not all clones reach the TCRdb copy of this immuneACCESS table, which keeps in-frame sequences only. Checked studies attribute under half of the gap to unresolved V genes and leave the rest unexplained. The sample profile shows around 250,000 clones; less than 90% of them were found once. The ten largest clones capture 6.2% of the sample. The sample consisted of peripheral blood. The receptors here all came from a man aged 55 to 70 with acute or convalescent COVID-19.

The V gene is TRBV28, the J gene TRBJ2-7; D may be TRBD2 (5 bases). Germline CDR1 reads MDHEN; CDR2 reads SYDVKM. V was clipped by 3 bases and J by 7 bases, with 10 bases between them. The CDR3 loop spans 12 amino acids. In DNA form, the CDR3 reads TGTGCCAGCAGTTTGCCCGGGAAGGAGCAGTACTTC. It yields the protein CASSLPGKEQYF.

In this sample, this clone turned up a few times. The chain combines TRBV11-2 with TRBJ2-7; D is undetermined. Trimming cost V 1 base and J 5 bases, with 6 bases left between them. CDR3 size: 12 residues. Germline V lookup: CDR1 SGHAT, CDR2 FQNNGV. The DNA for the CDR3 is TGTGCCAGCAGCTTAGTGCCGGACGAGCAGTACTTC. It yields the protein CASSLVPDEQYF.

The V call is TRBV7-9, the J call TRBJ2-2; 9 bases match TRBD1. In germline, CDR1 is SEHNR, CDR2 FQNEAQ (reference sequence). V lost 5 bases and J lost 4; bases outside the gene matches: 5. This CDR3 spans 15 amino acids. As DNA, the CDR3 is TGTGCCAGCAGCAAACAGGGGGCGGGCACCGGGGAGCTGTTTTTT. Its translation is CASSKQGAGTGELFF.

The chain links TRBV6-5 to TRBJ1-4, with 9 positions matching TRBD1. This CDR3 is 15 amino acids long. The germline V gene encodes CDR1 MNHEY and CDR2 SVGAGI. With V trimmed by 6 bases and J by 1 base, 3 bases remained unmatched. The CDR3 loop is CASSGQGKTNEKLFF. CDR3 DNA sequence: TGTGCCAGCAGCGGACAGGGGAAAACTAATGAAAAACTGTTTTTT.

CDR3 in amino acids: CSASDWTSGWPRRETQYF. DNA of the CDR3: TGCAGTGCTAGTGACTGGACTAGCGGGTGGCCCCGCCGGGAGACCCAGTACTTC. The J gene is TRBJ2-5, the V gene TRBV20-1; 11 positions match TRBD2. The V gene end was trimmed by 3 bases and the J gene end by 5 bases; junction bases not matched to a gene: 17. In germline, CDR1 is DFQATT, CDR2 SNEGSKA (reference sequence). The CDR3 consists of 18 residues.

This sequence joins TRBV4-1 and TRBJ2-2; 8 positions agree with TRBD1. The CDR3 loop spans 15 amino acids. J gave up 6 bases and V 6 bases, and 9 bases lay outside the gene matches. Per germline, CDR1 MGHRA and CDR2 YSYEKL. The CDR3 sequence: CASRHPGTGSGELFF. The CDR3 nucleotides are TGCGCCAGCAGACACCCGGGGACAGGATCCGGGGAGCTGTTTTTT.

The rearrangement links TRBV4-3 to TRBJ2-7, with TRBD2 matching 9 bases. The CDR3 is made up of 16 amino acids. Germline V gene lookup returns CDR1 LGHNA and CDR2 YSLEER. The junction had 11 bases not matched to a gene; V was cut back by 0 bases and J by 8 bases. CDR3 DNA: TGCGCCAGCAGCCAAGATAAAACGGTTAGCGGGAGCAAGCAGTACTTC. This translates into CASSQDKTVSGSKQYF.

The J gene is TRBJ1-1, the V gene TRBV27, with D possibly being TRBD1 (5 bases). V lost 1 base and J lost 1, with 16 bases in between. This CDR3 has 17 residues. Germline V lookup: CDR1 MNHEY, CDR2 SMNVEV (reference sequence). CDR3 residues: CASSLLSGLESNTEAFF. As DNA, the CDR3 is TGTGCCAGCAGTTTATTATCAGGGCTAGAATCGAACACTGAAGCTTTCTTT.

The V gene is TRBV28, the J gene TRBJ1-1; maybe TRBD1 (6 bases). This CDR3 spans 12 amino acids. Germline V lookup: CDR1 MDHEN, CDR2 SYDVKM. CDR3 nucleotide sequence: TGTTCCTCAAGGGGGAGGGACCCTGAAGCTTTCTTT. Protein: CSSRGRDPEAFF.

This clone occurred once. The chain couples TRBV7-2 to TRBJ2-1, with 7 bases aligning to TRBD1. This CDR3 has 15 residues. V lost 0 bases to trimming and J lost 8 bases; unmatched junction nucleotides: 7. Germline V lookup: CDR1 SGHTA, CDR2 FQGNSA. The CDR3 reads CASSLAGAGGDEQFF. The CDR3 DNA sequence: TGTGCCAGCAGCTTAGCGGGGGCAGGGGGAGATGAGCAGTTCTTC.

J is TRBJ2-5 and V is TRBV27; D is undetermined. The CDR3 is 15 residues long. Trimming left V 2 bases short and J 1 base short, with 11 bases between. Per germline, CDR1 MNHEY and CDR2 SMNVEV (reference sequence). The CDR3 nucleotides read TGTGCCAGCAGTTTAGCGGCCAGCTTCCAAGAGACCCAGTACTTC. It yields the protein CASSLAASFQETQYF.

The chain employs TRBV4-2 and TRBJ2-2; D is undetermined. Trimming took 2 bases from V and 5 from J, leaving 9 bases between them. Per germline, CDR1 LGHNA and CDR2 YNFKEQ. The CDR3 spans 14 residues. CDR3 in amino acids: CASSQNTMTGELFF. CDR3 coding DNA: TGTGCCAGCAGCCAAAACACGATGACCGGGGAGCTGTTTTTT.

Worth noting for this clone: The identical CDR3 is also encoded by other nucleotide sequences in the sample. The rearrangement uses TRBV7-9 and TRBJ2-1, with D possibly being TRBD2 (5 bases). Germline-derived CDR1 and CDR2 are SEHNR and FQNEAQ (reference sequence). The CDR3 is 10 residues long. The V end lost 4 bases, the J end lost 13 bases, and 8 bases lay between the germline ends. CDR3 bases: TGTGCCAGCAGCTCCGGGGAACAGTTCTTC. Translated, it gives CASSSGEQFF.

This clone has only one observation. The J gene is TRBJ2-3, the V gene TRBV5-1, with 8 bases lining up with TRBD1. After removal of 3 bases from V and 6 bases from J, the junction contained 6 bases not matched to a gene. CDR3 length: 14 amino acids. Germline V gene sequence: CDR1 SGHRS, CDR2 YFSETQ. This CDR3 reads CASSSRTGQDTQYF. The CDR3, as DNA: TGCGCCAGCAGCTCCCGGACAGGGCAGGATACGCAGTATTTT.

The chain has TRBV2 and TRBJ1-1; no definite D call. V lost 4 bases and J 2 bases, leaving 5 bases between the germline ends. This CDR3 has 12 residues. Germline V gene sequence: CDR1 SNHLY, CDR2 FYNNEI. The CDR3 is CASSVLNTEAFF. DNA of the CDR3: TGTGCCAGCAGTGTACTCAACACTGAAGCTTTCTTT.

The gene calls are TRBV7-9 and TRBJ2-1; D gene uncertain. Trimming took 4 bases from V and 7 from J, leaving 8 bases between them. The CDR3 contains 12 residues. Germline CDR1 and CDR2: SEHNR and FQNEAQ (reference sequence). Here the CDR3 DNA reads TGTGCCAGCAGCTCCCGACTGAATGAGCAGTTCTTC. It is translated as CASSSRLNEQFF.

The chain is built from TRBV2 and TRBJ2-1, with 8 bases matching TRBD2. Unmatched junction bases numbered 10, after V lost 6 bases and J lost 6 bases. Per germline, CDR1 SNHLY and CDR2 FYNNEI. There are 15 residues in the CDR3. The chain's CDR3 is CASRGGALAGNEQFF. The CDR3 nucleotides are TGTGCCAGCAGGGGGGGGGCCCTAGCGGGCAATGAGCAGTTCTTC.

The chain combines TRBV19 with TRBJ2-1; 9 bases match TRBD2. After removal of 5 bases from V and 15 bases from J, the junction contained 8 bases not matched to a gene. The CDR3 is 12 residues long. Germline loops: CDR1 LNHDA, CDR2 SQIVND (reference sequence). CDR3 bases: TGTGCCAGTAGTCGCACCGGGACTAGCTTGTTCTTC. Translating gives CASSRTGTSLFF.

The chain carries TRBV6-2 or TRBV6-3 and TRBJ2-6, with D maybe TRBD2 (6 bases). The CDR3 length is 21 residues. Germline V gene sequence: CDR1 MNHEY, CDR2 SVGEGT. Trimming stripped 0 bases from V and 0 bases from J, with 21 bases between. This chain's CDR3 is CASSYSFLRLESPSGANVLTF. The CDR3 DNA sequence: TGTGCCAGCAGTTACTCTTTTTTACGACTAGAGAGTCCCTCTGGGGCCAACGTCCTGACTTTC.

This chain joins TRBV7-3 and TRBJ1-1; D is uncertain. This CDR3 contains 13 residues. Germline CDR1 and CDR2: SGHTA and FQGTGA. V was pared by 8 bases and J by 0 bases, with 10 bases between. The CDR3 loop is CASGEGVNTEAFF. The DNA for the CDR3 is TGTGCCAGCGGGGAGGGAGTGAACACTGAAGCTTTCTTT.

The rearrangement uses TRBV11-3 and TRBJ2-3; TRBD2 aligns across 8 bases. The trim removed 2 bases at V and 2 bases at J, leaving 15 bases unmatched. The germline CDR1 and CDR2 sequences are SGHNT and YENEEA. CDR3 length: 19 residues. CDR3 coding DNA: TGTGCCAGCAGCTTATATCGGGGCGGGAGGTTGAGTTTCACAGATACGCAGTATTTT. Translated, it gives CASSLYRGGRLSFTDTQYF.

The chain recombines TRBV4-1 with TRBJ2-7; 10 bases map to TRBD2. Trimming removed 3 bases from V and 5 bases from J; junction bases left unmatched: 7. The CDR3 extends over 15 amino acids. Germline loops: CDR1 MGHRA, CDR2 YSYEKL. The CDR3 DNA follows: TGCGCCAGCAGCCAGACTAGCGGGTTTCGAGACGAGCAGTACTTC. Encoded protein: CASSQTSGFRDEQYF.